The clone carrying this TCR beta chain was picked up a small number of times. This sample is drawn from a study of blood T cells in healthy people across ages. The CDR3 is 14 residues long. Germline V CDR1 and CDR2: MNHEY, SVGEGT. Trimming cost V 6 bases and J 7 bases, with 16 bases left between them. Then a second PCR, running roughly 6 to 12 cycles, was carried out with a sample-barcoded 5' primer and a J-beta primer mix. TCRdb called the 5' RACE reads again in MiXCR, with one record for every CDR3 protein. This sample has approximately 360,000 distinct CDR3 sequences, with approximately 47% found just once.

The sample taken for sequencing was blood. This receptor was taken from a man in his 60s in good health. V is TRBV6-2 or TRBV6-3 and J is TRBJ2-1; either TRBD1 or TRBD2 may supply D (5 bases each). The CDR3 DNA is TGTGCCAGCAGCCTCGGGGCCCGTGGGAATGAGCAGTTCTTC. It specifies CASSLGARGNEQFF.